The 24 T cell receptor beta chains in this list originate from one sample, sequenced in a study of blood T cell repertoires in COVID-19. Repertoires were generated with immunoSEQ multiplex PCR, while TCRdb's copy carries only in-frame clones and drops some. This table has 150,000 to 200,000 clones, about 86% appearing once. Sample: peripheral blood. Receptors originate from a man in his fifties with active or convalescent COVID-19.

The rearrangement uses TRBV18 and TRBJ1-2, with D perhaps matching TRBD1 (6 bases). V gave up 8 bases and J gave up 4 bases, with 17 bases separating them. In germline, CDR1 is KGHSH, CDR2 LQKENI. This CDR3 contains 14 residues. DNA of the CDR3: TGTGCCAGCACACTAGACGAGGACAGCTATGGCTACACCTTC. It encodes CASTLDEDSYGYTF.

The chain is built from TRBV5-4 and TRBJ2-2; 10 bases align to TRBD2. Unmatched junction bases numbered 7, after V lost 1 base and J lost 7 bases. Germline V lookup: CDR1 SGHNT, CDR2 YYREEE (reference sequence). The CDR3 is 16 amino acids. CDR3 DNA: TGTGCCAGCAGCTTGCCTAGCGGGAGCGTTGGCGGGGAGCTGTTTTTT. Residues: CASSLPSGSVGGELFF.

The CDR3 loop reads CASSLAGGNEQYF. CDR3 nucleotides: TGTGCCAGCAGTTTGGCAGGGGGCAACGAGCAGTACTTC. The chain recombines TRBV12-3 or TRBV12-4 with TRBJ2-7; 8 bases are shared with TRBD1. Trimming removed 3 bases from V and 5 bases from J; junction bases left unmatched: 3. The CDR3 totals 13 residues.

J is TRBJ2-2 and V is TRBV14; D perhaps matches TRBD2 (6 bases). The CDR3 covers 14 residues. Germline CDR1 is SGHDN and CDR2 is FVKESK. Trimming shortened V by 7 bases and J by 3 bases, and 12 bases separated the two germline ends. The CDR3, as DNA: TGTGCCAGCAAGCGAGGGAGGTACACCGGGGAGCTGTTTTTT. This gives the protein CASKRGRYTGELFF.

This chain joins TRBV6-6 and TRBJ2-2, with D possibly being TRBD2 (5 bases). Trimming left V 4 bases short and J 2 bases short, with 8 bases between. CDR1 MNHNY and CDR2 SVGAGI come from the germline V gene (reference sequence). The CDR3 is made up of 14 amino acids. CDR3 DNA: TGTGCCAGCAGTTTTCCGGGAAACACCGGGGAGCTGTTTTTT. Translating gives CASSFPGNTGELFF.

The CDR3 protein is CATSGRDISNTEAFF. For the CDR3, the DNA is TGTGCCACCAGTGGTCGGGACATATCGAACACTGAAGCTTTCTTT. The chain uses TRBV24-1 and TRBJ1-1, with D possibly TRBD1 on 6 matching bases. The CDR3 runs to 15 residues. Germline V CDR1 and CDR2: KGHDR, SFDVKD. V lost 5 bases, J lost 1 base, and 13 bases lay in between.

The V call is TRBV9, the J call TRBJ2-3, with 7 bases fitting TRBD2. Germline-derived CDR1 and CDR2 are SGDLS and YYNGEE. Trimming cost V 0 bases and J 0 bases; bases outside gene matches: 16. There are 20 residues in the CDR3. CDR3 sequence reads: CASSVGARRGGTPSTDTQYF. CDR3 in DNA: TGTGCCAGCAGCGTAGGCGCCCGGAGGGGAGGGACCCCTAGCACAGATACGCAGTATTTT. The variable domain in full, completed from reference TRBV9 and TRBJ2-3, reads DSGVTQTPKHLITATGQRVTLRCSPRSGDLSVYWYQQSLDQGLQFLIQYYNGEERAKGNILERFSAQQFPDLHSELNLSSLELGDSALYFCASSVGARRGGTPSTDTQYFGPGTRLTVL.

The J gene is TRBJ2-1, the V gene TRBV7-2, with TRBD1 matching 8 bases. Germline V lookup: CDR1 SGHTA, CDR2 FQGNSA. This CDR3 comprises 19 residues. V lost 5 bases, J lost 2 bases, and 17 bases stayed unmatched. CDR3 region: CASSPTPRTGIRTYNEQFF. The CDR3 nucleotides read TGTGCCAGCAGCCCAACCCCCCGGACAGGGATCAGGACCTACAATGAGCAGTTCTTC.

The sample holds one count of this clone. The CDR3 region is CASSLGLRDTQYF. The CDR3, as DNA: TGCGCCAGCAGCTTGGGGTTGCGAGATACGCAGTATTTT. The chain combines TRBV5-1 with TRBJ2-3; no clear D gene. V was clipped by 0 bases and J by 5 bases, with 7 bases between them. This CDR3 region has 13 residues. Germline V gene data show CDR1 as SGHRS and CDR2 as YFSETQ.

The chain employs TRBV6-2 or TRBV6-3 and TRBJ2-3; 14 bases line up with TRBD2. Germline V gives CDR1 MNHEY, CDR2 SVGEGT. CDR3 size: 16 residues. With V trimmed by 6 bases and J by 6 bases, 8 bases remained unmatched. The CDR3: CASSKSGTSGSDTQYF. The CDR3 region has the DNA TGTGCCAGCAGCAAATCGGGGACTAGCGGGAGCGATACGCAGTATTTT.

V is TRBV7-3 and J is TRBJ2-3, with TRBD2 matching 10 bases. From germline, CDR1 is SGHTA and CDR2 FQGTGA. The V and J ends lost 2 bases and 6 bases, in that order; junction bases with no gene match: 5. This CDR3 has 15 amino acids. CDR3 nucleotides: TGTGCCAGCAGCTTAGGGCTAGCGGGAGTGGATACGCAGTATTTT. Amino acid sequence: CASSLGLAGVDTQYF.

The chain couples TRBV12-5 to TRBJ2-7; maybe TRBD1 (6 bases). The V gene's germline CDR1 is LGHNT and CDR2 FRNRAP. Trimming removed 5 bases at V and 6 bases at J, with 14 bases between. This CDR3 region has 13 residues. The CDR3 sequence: CASGPGTLSEQYF. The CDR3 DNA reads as TGTGCTAGTGGTCCGGGGACATTAAGCGAGCAGTACTTC. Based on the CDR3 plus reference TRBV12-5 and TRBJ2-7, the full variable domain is DARVTQTPRHKVTEMGQEVTMRCQPILGHNTVFWYRQTMMQGLELLAYFRNRAPLDDSGMPKDRFSAEMPDATLATLKIQPSEPRDSAVYFCASGPGTLSEQYFGPGTRLTVT.

CDR3 nucleotide sequence: TGTGCCAGCAGCTCAAGACTAGCTGAGGCAGATACGCAGTATTTT. This codes for CASSSRLAEADTQYF. The genes are TRBV9 and TRBJ2-3; 7 nucleotides match TRBD2. V lost 4 bases and J lost 4; bases outside the gene matches: 9. The CDR3 sequence is 15 residues long. Germline CDR1 is SGDLS and CDR2 is YYNGEE.

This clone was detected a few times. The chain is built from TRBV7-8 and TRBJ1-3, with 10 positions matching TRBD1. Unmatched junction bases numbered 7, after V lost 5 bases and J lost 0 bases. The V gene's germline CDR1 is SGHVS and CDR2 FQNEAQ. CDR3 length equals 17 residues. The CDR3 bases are TGTGCCAGCAGCCACCGACAGGGGGCCTTCTCTGGAAACACCATATATTTT. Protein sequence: CASSHRQGAFSGNTIYF.

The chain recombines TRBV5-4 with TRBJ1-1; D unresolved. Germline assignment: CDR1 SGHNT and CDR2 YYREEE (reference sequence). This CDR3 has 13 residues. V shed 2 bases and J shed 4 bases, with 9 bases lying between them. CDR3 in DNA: TGTGCCAGCAGCTTATCCGGTGGCACTGAAGCTTTCTTT. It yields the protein CASSLSGGTEAFF.

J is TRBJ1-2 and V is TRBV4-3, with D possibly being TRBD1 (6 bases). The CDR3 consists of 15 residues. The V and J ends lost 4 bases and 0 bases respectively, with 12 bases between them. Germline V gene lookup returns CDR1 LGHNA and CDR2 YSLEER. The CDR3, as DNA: TGCGCCAGCAGCCCCTCAGGGGCAGCTAACTATGGCTACACCTTC. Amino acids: CASSPSGAANYGYTF.

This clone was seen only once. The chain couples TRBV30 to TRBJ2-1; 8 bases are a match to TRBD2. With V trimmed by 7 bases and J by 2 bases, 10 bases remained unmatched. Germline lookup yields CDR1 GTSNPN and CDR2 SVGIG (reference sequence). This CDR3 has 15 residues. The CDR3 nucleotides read TGTGCCTCGCACGCTAGCGGGTGGCCCTACAATGAGCAGTTCTTC. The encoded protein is CASHASGWPYNEQFF.

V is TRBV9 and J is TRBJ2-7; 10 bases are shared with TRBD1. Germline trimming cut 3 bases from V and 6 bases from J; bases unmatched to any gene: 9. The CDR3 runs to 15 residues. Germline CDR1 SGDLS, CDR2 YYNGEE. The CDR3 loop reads CASSASGTGATEQYF. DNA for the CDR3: TGTGCCAGCAGCGCTTCCGGGACAGGGGCTACCGAGCAGTACTTC.

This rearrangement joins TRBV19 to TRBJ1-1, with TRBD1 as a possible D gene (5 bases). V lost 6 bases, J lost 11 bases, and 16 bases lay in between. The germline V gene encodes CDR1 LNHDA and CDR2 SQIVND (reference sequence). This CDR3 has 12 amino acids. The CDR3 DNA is TGTGCCAGTAGCCCAATTCAGGGTTGGGCTTTCTTT. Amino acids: CASSPIQGWAFF.

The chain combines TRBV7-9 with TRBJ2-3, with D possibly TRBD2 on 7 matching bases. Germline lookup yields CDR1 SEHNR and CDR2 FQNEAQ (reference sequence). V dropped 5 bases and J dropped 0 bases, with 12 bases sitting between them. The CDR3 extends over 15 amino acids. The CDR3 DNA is TGTGCCAGCAGCATACGGGGGGCTAGCACAGATACGCAGTATTTT. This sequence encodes CASSIRGASTDTQYF.

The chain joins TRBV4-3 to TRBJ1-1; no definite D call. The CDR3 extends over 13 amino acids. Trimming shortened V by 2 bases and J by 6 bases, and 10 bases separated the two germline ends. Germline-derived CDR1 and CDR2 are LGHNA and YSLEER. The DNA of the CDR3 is TGCGCCAGCAGCCAATTACTGAGGGCTGAAGCTTTCTTT. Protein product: CASSQLLRAEAFF.

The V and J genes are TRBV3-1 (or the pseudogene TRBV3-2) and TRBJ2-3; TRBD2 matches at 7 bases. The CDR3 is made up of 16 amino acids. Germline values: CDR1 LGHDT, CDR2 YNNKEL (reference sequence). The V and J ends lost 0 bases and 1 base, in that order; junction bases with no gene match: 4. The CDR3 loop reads CASSQDFAGGTDTQYF. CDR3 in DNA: TGTGCCAGCAGCCAAGATTTCGCGGGAGGCACAGATACGCAGTATTTT.

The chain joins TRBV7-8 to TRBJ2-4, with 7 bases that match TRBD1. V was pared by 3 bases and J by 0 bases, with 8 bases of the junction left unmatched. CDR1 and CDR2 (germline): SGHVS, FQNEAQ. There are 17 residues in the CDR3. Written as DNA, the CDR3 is TGTGCCAGCAGCTTTCAGTTCGGACAGGTAGCCAAAAACATTCAGTACTTC. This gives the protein CASSFQFGQVAKNIQYF.

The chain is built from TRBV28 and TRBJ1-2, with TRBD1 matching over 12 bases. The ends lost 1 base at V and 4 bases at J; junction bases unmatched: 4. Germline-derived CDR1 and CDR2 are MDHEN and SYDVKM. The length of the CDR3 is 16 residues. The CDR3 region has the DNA TGTGCCAGCAGTTTATTGGGACAGGGGGCGCGCTATGGCTACACCTTC. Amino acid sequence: CASSLLGQGARYGYTF.